The 12 T cell receptor beta chains in this list originate from one sample, sequenced in a study of cytomegalovirus exposure and HLA in healthy donors. PCR employed 60 Vbeta and 13 Jbeta primers. The repertoire was sequenced with immunoSEQ multiplex PCR; TCRdb's copy has only in-frame clones and lacks some. The data contain over 95,000 clones, 60% to 80% of them singletons. Sequenced material: PBMCs. These receptors were collected from a man between 40 and 49 years old in good health and CMV-seronegative.

This clone has a handful of counts. V usage is TRBV2 and J usage is TRBJ1-2; 7 positions match TRBD1. CDR1 and CDR2 from the germline V gene are SNHLY and FYNNEI. The CDR3 is made up of 15 amino acids. With 2 bases clipped from V and 1 base from J, the junction kept 4 bases outside the gene matches. CDR3: CASSELRDSNYGYTF. The CDR3 DNA follows: TGTGCCAGCAGTGAACTCAGGGACAGTAACTATGGCTACACCTTC.

The V call is TRBV28, the J call TRBJ1-5; D is perhaps TRBD1 (6 bases). This CDR3 is 15 amino acids long. CDR1 MDHEN and CDR2 SYDVKM come from the germline V gene. The V gene lost 6 bases and the J gene lost 0 bases, with 12 bases spanning the gap. Written as DNA, the CDR3 is TGTGCCAGCAGAAAATACAGGGATAGCAATCAGCCCCAGCATTTT. Translation gives CASRKYRDSNQPQHF.

This clone was recorded a few times. This chain links TRBV19 with TRBJ1-1; D is ambiguous. The germline CDR1 and CDR2 sequences are LNHDA and SQIVND (reference sequence). V was cut by 3 bases and J by 0 bases, with 17 bases left in between. This CDR3 comprises 17 residues. The CDR3 reads CASSIQGGPSMNTEAFF. The CDR3 DNA sequence: TGTGCCAGTAGTATTCAAGGAGGTCCTTCCATGAACACTGAAGCTTTCTTT.

The rearrangement uses TRBV10-2 and TRBJ1-5, with 11 bases aligning to TRBD1. V lost 6 bases and J lost 7; bases outside the gene matches: 14. Germline CDR1 WSHSY, CDR2 SAAADI. CDR3 length equals 17 residues. In DNA, the CDR3 is TGCGCCAGCAGGGACGGGACAGGGGGAATGAGGTGGCAGCCCCAGCATTTT. It translates to CASRDGTGGMRWQPQHF.

This chain connects TRBV5-1 to TRBJ1-1; D may be TRBD1 (5 bases). CDR1 SGHRS and CDR2 YFSETQ come from the germline V gene. This CDR3 is built from 14 residues. V was clipped by 6 bases and J by 1 base, with 13 bases between them. CDR3 sequence: CASTGGRGNTEAFF. The CDR3 DNA reads TGCGCCAGCACCGGGGGAAGGGGGAACACTGAAGCTTTCTTT. Full variable domain (remainder filled in from reference TRBV5-1 and TRBJ1-1): KAGVTQTPRYLIKTRGQQVTLSCSPISGHRSVSWYQQTPGQGLQFLFEYFSETQRNKGNFPGRFSGRQFSNSRSEMNVSTLELGDSALYLCASTGGRGNTEAFFGQGTRLTVV.

This rearrangement joins TRBV15 to TRBJ1-2, with D perhaps matching TRBD1 (6 bases). Between the trimmed V and J ends, which lost 1 base and 2 bases, there was a span of 11 bases. The CDR3 totals 15 residues. Germline CDR1 reads LNHNV; CDR2 reads YYDKDF (reference sequence). The CDR3 reads CATSRAHRENYGYTF. The DNA for the CDR3 is TGTGCCACCAGCAGAGCCCACAGGGAGAACTATGGCTACACCTTC.

The CDR3 sequence: CAITPDSTVYGYTF. CDR3 sequence (DNA): TGTGCCATCACTCCTGACAGCACGGTCTATGGCTACACCTTC. This sequence joins TRBV10-3 and TRBJ1-2; a possible D gene is TRBD1 (5 bases). The CDR3 is made up of 14 amino acids. Germline CDR1 ENHRY, CDR2 SYGVKD. V was pared by 7 bases and J by 4 bases, with 16 bases between.

The genes are TRBV7-9 and TRBJ2-3; TRBD2 aligns across 7 bases. The length of the CDR3 is 15 residues. The ends lost 1 base at V and 1 base at J; junction bases unmatched: 2. In germline, CDR1 is SEHNR, CDR2 FQNEAQ (reference sequence). Here the CDR3 DNA reads TGTGCCAGCAGCTTAGGAAGCGGGGGCACAGATACGCAGTATTTT. It is translated as CASSLGSGGTDTQYF.

The V call is TRBV6-1, the J call TRBJ2-7; D gene ambiguous. The CDR3 has 16 amino acids. Trimming left V 1 base short and J 0 bases short, with 13 bases between. CDR1 is MNHNS, CDR2 SASEGT, per germline. CDR3 amino acids: CASSEGSGPSSYEQYF. The CDR3, as DNA: TGTGCCAGCAGTGAAGGGTCAGGCCCCAGCTCCTACGAGCAGTACTTC.

The CDR3 is CASSFRQTTGELFF. CDR3 in DNA: TGTGCCAGCAGTTTTCGACAGACCACCGGGGAGCTGTTTTTT. The J gene is TRBJ2-2, the V gene TRBV2, with D possibly TRBD1 on 5 matching bases. The CDR3 is 14 amino acids. The germline V gene encodes CDR1 SNHLY and CDR2 FYNNEI. Trimming left V 5 bases short and J 4 bases short, with 11 bases between.

The chain joins TRBV30 to TRBJ2-5; 8 positions match TRBD1. The CDR3 is 13 residues long. V trimming: 2 bases; J trimming: 5 bases; junction bases outside the gene matches: 4. Germline V gene data show CDR1 as GTSNPN and CDR2 as SVGIG (reference sequence). The CDR3 DNA is TGTGCCTGGAGTCCAGGGGGCGCCGAGACCCAGTACTTC. This gives the protein CAWSPGGAETQYF.

This sequence joins TRBV2 and TRBJ2-7; TRBD1 matches 10 bases. V shed 6 bases and J 4 bases; nucleotides not matched to a gene: 6. The CDR3 length is 14 residues. The germline gives CDR1 SNHLY, CDR2 FYNNEI. CDR3 DNA sequence: TGTGCCAGCAGCCGCAGGACAGGGGGGTACGAGCAGTACTTC. Amino acids: CASSRRTGGYEQYF.